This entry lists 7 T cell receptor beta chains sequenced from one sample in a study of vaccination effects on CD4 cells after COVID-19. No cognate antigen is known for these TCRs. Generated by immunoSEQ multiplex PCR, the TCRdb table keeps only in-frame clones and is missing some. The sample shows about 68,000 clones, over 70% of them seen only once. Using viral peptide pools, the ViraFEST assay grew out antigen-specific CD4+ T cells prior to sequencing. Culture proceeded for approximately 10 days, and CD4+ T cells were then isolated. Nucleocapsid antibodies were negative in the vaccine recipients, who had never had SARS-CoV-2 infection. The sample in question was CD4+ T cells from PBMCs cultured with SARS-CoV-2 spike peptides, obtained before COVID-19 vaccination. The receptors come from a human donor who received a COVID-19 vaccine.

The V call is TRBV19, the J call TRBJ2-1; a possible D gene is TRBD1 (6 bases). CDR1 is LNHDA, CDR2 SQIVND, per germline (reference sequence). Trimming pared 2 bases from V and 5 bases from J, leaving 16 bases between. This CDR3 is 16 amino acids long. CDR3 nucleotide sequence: TGTGCCAGTAGTATAATGACAGGAGTGGGTAACAATGAGCAGTTCTTC. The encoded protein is CASSIMTGVGNNEQFF.

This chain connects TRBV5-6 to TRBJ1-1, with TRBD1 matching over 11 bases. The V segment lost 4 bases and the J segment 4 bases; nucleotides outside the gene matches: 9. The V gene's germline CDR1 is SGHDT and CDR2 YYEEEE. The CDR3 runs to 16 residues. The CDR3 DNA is TGTGCCAGCAGCCCACCGGGACAGGGGGTCATCACTGAAGCTTTCTTT. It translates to CASSPPGQGVITEAFF. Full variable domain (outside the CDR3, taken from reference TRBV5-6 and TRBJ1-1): DAGVTQSPTHLIKTRGQQVTLRCSPKSGHDTVSWYQQALGQGPQFIFQYYEEEERQRGNFPDRFSGHQFPNYSSELNVNALLLGDSALYLCASSPPGQGVITEAFFGQGTRLTVV.

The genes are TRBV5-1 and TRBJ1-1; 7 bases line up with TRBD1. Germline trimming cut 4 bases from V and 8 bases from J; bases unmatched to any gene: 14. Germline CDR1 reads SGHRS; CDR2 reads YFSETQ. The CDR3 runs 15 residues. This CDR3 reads CASSPWTGPDGEAFF. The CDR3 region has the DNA TGCGCCAGCAGCCCCTGGACAGGTCCAGACGGAGAAGCTTTCTTT.

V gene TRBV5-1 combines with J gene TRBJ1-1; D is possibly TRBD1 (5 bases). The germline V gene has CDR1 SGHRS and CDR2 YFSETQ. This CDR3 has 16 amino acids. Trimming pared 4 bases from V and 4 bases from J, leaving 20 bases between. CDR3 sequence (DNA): TGCGCCAGCAGCCTTAGGGAAGGGACCTCGAGCACTGAAGCTTTCTTT. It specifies CASSLREGTSSTEAFF.

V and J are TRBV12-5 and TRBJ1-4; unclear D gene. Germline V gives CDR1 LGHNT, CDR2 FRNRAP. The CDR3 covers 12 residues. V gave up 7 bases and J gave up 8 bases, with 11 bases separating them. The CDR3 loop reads CASAHAGEKLFF. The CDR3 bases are TGTGCTAGTGCCCACGCAGGAGAAAAACTGTTTTTT.

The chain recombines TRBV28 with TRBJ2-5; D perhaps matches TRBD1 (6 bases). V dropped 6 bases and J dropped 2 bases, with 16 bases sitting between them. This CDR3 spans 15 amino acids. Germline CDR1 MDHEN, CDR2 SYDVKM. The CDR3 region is CASSRTGPLQETQYF. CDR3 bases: TGTGCCAGCAGCCGAACAGGGCCCCTTCAAGAGACCCAGTACTTC.

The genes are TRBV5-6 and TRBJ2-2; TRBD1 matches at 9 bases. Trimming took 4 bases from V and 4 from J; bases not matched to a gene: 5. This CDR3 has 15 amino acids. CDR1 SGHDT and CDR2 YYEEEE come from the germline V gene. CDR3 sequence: CASSGRDRATGELFF. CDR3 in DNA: TGTGCCAGCAGCGGCCGGGACAGGGCCACCGGGGAGCTGTTTTTT.